Listed below are T cell receptor beta chains from one sample, sequenced in a study of technical replicates of blood from several donors. The method was immunoSEQ multiplex PCR; TCRdb's version includes in-frame clones alone and lacks a portion of them. The sample contains tens of thousands of clones, approximately 90% of which appear only once. What was sequenced was T cells isolated from PBMCs. Every receptor here comes from a human donor in good health. Both conserved end residues are trimmed from each CDR3. D genes are given only for firm matches.

j_call | v_call | d_call | cdr3_aa
TRBJ1-2 | TRBV27 | - | ASSSRGRGVDGYT
TRBJ2-1 | TRBV7-7 | TRBD2 | ASSFVQRGGNSYNEQF
TRBJ2-5 | TRBV28 | TRBD2 | ASTELALETQY
TRBJ2-5 | TRBV7-9 | - | ASSLSTQETQY
TRBJ2-5 | TRBV6-6 | TRBD1 | ASSGPRDRGQETQY
TRBJ2-4 | TRBV4-1 | TRBD1 | ASSITQGAKNIQY
TRBJ2-1 | TRBV7-9 | - | ASSLDNEQF
TRBJ1-1 | TRBV12-5 | - | ASGRAEGSEAF
TRBJ1-5 | TRBV6-5 | - | ASRQGAYSNQPQH
TRBJ1-1 | TRBV29-1 | - | SVEGGGTFLGEAF
TRBJ2-2 | TRBV9 | - | ASSDGTKNTGELF
TRBJ1-2 | TRBV4-2 | - | ASSHLEREDGYT
TRBJ2-1 | TRBV28 | - | ASSLGGRTNNEQF
TRBJ1-2 | TRBV9 | - | ASSVATANWGYT
TRBJ1-2 | TRBV5-4 | TRBD1 | ASSFWGTGPYGYT
TRBJ1-2 | TRBV14 | - | ASSLYDNSNYGYT
TRBJ1-1 | TRBV5-4 | - | ASSSSLQGNTEAF
TRBJ2-5 | TRBV5-1 | - | ASSLGGEYETQY
TRBJ2-3 | TRBV9 | TRBD2 | ASSVGISGGTDTQY
TRBJ1-1 | TRBV11-3 | TRBD1 | ASTTSTGDNTEAF
TRBJ2-7 | TRBV19 | TRBD2 | ASSKTGTSSYEQY
TRBJ2-1 | TRBV30 | - | AWSYLGREQF
TRBJ1-2 | TRBV5-1 | - | ASSLVRNYGYT
TRBJ1-5 | TRBV19 | - | ASSDQGVGNQPQH
TRBJ2-2 | TRBV28 | TRBD2 | ASSLRSGRNTGELF
TRBJ2-7 | TRBV4-1 | - | ASSHGSRGDAYEQY
TRBJ2-3 | TRBV25-1 | - | ASSESPSSETDTQY
TRBJ2-7 | TRBV7-9 | - | ASTDTTSPSSYEQY
TRBJ1-3 | TRBV6-6 | - | ASSDSRTAGNTIY
TRBJ2-5 | TRBV5-1 | - | ASSVRGQETQY
TRBJ1-2 | TRBV27 | TRBD1 | ASSSTWDRGGHGYT
TRBJ2-7 | TRBV9 | TRBD1 | ASSAGQGAEQY
TRBJ1-1 | TRBV5-1 | - | ASKEARNTEAF
TRBJ1-5 | TRBV27 | - | ASSPMTGSGRPQH
TRBJ2-7 | TRBV6-5 | - | ASTDAPGEGEQY
TRBJ1-5 | TRBV7-9 | - | ASSPGTHNQPQH
TRBJ2-7 | TRBV27 | - | ASSYGARYEQY
TRBJ2-6 | TRBV13 | TRBD1 | ASSLGQGAWGANVLT
TRBJ2-2 | TRBV28 | - | AGGGLATGELF
TRBJ2-3 | TRBV14 | - | ASSQEATDTQY
TRBJ2-7 | TRBV5-4 | TRBD1 | ASSPGQGMGSSYEQY
TRBJ2-3 | TRBV11-2 | - | ASSSSLGGTDTQY
TRBJ1-2 | TRBV19 | - | ASSIPGVGWGYT
TRBJ2-7 | TRBV7-9 | TRBD2 | ASSPAGTSGGYEQY
TRBJ2-3 | TRBV27 | TRBD2 | ASSFSGTSGSMDTQY
TRBJ2-7 | TRBV7-9 | - | ASSPTTYEQY
TRBJ2-4 | TRBV30 | - | AWRLRDLAKNIQY
TRBJ2-2 | TRBV10-1 | TRBD2 | ASSASLAATGELF
TRBJ2-3 | TRBV5-1 | TRBD2 | ASSLALPGTSFAQY
TRBJ2-1 | TRBV5-6 | - | ASSLGAGSYNEQF